Reported below is one T cell receptor beta chain. Which antigen it targets is not known. No per-base quality is available; no much larger clone lies one base away. This specimen comes from a study of hypomethylating agent response in myelodysplastic syndrome (dated by TCRdb to the early 2020s). Regarding the study in general: The hypomethylating agents azacitidine (about 75% of the 11) or decitabine (3 of 11) were used to treat the patients. Roughly six patients responded with complete response or hematologic improvement, and roughly five patients were non-responders. On average the patients were roughly 72 +/- 6.3 years old, and a diploid cytogenetic profile was seen most often. The most frequent mutation was TET2, found in 5 of 11 patients. Response was defined as complete response or hematologic improvement, and any patient who met neither criterion was considered a non-responder. The cohort was composed of under ten male and a couple of female myelodysplastic syndrome patients. Points the paper makes about the study in general: Responders more often showed novel clonotypes emerging, while non-responders displayed more contracted clonotypes after treatment. A possible recognition of novel MDS antigens by the shared GLIPH2 clusters was not confirmed and needs experimental validation. Age matching of healthy control donors to MDS patients was not performed, and the MDS versus healthy comparison could have been impacted by this lack of age matching. The cohort was small, with only around 10 patients analyzed. Richness, rarefaction diversity and clonality did not change significantly after hypomethylating agent treatment, across all patients or within response groups.

V is pared back by 8 bases and J by 0 bases, with 23 bases lying between the germline termini. The germline V gene (reference sequence) provides CDR1 MNHEY and CDR2 SMNVEV. The CDR3 sequence holds 18 residues, the cysteine and phenylalanine included. Solely the CDR3 DNA is kept, with 54 bases framed from the first base. T-cell subsets were not sorted, so the analysis was performed on bulk bone marrow. Bone marrow from some twelve myelodysplastic syndrome patients, collected before and after hypomethylating agent therapy, underwent immunosequencing of the TCR beta CDR3 regions. For longitudinal repertoire tracking, every patient provided one baseline bone marrow and two to three bone marrows collected at different post-treatment timepoints. Whole bone marrow served as the source for genomic DNA extraction, with DNA quality checked using TapeStation, NanoDrop OneC and PicoGreen assays. The method behind the library was the immunoSEQ multiplex PCR assay. Sequencing was run at survey resolution with two replicates of approximately 200 ng each, for a total of about 400 ng of DNA per sample. Rearranged TCRB sequences in genomic DNA were detected with the hsTCRB kit, which uses multiplex PCR primers directed at V and J genes. The CDR3 region was amplified in a first PCR of approximately 30 cycles using the QIAGEN Multiplex PCR Kit. An 8-cycle second PCR added sample barcodes and Illumina adapters to each replicate. Pooled libraries were quantified using a QuantStudio 6 and the KAPA library quantification kit. About 14 pM of pooled libraries was sequenced on an Illumina MiSeq using 156-cycle single-end reads plus a 15-cycle index read. The study's own analysis went as follows. Of 168,753 unique clonotypes, 1.5% to 2% were flagged by VDJdb annotation as previously reported viral-epitope-specific. The immunoSEQ Data Assistant and immunoSEQ Analyzer converted raw reads into normalized, annotated TCRB repertoires. Clonotypes were analyzed with the immunarch R package version 0.6.5 and BioAnalyzer. Every repertoire was downsampled to the clone count of the smallest repertoire before richness was estimated. Fisher's exact tests classified clonotypes as expanded, contracted or novel, with novel meaning zero frequency before treatment. Significantly changed CDR3 beta sequences were clustered with GLIPH2 at simulation_depth=1000 and kmer_min_depth=3, and CDR3s shorter than five residues were left out. TCRdb holds this immuneACCESS table with in-frame rearrangements only. Some clones are missing; in checked studies, unresolved V genes explain under half, and the rest has no known cause. V and J calls and clone size are copied from that table; D and trimming were computed from the DNA. The sample table holds several thousand clones, of which approximately 75% were seen once. Around 16% of the sample rests with the top ten.

This TCR was sampled from a human donor with myelodysplastic syndrome. The sample was bone marrow, taken before or after starting hypomethylating agent treatment for myelodysplastic syndrome (not recorded which). The chain uses TRBV27 and TRBJ1-3; TRBD1 is a weak D gene call, 5 bases matching. The DNA sequence is given as TGTGCCAGCTCTCGGTTAAGCGGGCGGGACTTCTCTGGAAACACCATATATTTT. Its protein product is CASSRLSGRDFSGNTIYF.